This is a list of T cell receptor beta chains from one sample in a study of shared clonotypes between healthy human individuals. The method was immunoSEQ multiplex PCR; TCRdb's version includes in-frame clones alone and lacks a portion of them. Of approximately 980,000 clones in the sample, around three quarters are singletons; the top ten hold approximately 1.5%. The sample comprised memory CD4+ T cells sorted from blood. The receptors originated from a man aged 18-30 years in good health. Both conserved end residues are part of each CDR3. A D gene is named only where the DNA matches it firmly. The size entry is marked missing in some rows and otherwise reads once, few, many or a size class.

TRBJ2-5	TRBD1	TRBV7-7	NA	CASSPDRGATQYF	TGTGCTAGCAGCCCGGACAGGGGGGCCACCCAGTACTTC
TRBJ1-2	TRBD1	TRBV11-2	few	CASTGQGGYGYTF	TGTGCCAGCACCGGACAGGGGGGCTATGGCTACACCTTC
TRBJ2-5	TRBD2	TRBV5-6	NA	CASSLGTSFETQYF	TGTGCCAGCAGCTTAGGGACTAGCTTTGAGACCCAGTACTTC
TRBJ1-3	NA	TRBV18	NA	CASSPLKGAGNTIYF	TGTGCCAGCTCACCACTTAAAGGGGCTGGAAACACCATATATTTT
TRBJ2-2	TRBD1	TRBV28	NA	CASMGQGANTGELFF	TGTGCCAGTATGGGACAGGGGGCGAACACCGGGGAGCTGTTTTTT
TRBJ1-1	NA	TRBV29-1	many	CSPVLGIGTEAFF	TGCAGCCCTGTCCTGGGAATTGGGACTGAAGCTTTCTTT
TRBJ1-2	NA	TRBV5-1	few	CASSYSENYGYTF	TGCGCCAGCAGCTATTCAGAGAACTATGGCTACACCTTC
TRBJ2-5	NA	TRBV5-1	once	CASSLAWGGETQYF	TGCGCCAGCAGCTTGGCCTGGGGCGGGGAGACCCAGTACTTC
TRBJ2-5	TRBD2	TRBV5-1	NA	CASSFLAGAGETQYF	TGCGCCAGCAGCTTCCTTGCGGGAGCGGGTGAGACCCAGTACTTC
TRBJ1-5	NA	TRBV6-6	NA	CASSQDSAQHF	TGTGCCAGCAGCCAGGACTCGGCCCAGCATTTT
TRBJ2-7	NA	TRBV28	few	CASSLLGPSYEQYF	TGTGCCAGCAGTTTGTTAGGACCGAGCTACGAGCAGTACTTC
TRBJ2-3	NA	TRBV7-2	NA	CASSLSWTDTQYF	TGTGCCAGCAGCTTATCTTGGACAGATACGCAGTATTTT
TRBJ1-6	NA	TRBV9	NA	CASREGTYNSPLHF	TGTGCCAGCAGGGAGGGGACCTATAATTCACCCCTCCACTTT
TRBJ1-4	TRBD1	TRBV30	NA	CAWSLSGTGGGNEKLFF	TGTGCCTGGAGTCTTTCCGGGACAGGGGGAGGGAATGAAAAACTGTTTTTT
TRBJ1-2	NA	TRBV9	NA	CASSVSSYGYTF	TGTGCCAGCAGCGTAAGCAGCTATGGCTACACCTTC
TRBJ2-1	TRBD2	TRBV11-2	NA	CASSPLRSGGRESYNEQFF	TGTGCCAGCAGCCCCCTAAGGAGCGGGGGGCGTGAGTCCTACAATGAGCAGTTCTTC
TRBJ2-5	NA	TRBV6-1	NA	CASSELRETQYF	TGTGCCAGCAGTGAACTTCGAGAGACCCAGTACTTC
TRBJ1-2	NA	TRBV28	NA	CASSRTAFNYGYTF	TGTGCCAGCAGTCGGACAGCCTTTAACTATGGCTACACCTTC
TRBJ2-7	NA	TRBV4-3	NA	CASSQDLATDAYEQYF	TGCGCCAGCAGCCAAGACCTCGCGACCGATGCCTACGAGCAGTACTTC
TRBJ1-1	NA	TRBV19	once	CASSIMSGQVMNTEAFF	TGTGCCAGTAGTATAATGAGCGGGCAAGTCATGAACACTGAAGCTTTCTTT
TRBJ2-7	NA	TRBV28	NA	CASSFGSSEQYF	TGTGCCAGCAGTTTCGGCTCGTCCGAGCAGTACTTC
TRBJ2-5	NA	TRBV7-2	NA	CASSRRETQYF	TGTGCCAGCAGCCGACGAGAGACCCAGTACTTC
TRBJ2-2	NA	TRBV5-4	NA	CASSQTGQNTGELFF	TGTGCCAGCAGTCAGACCGGTCAAAACACCGGGGAGCTGTTTTTT
TRBJ1-1	NA	TRBV9	NA	CASSVEQNTEAFF	TGTGCCAGCAGCGTTGAACAGAACACTGAAGCTTTCTTT
TRBJ1-5	TRBD1	TRBV9	NA	CASSVGTVTQPQHF	TGTGCCAGCAGCGTCGGGACAGTGACTCAGCCCCAGCATTTT
TRBJ1-1	NA	TRBV19	NA	CASSIGRDEAFF	TGTGCCAGTAGTATAGGTCGGGATGAAGCTTTCTTT
TRBJ1-2	NA	TRBV7-9	NA	CASSLDVGNYGYTF	TGTGCCAGCAGCTTAGATGTAGGGAACTATGGCTACACCTTC
TRBJ2-7	NA	TRBV6-1	NA	CASSDQGTYEQYF	TGTGCCAGCAGTGACCAGGGGACCTACGAGCAGTACTTC
TRBJ2-7	TRBD1	TRBV18	NA	CASSSDRAAYEQYF	TGTGCCAGCTCATCGGACAGGGCGGCCTACGAGCAGTACTTC
TRBJ2-7	TRBD1	TRBV5-1	NA	CASSLITGDLGQYF	TGCGCCAGCAGCTTGATAACAGGGGACCTCGGGCAGTACTTC
TRBJ1-1	NA	TRBV5-1	NA	CASSLHSLNTEAFF	TGCGCCAGCAGCTTGCACTCTTTGAACACTGAAGCTTTCTTT
TRBJ1-6	NA	TRBV5-1	NA	CASSTGTGSNSPLHF	TGCGCCAGCAGCACCGGGACGGGGTCGAATTCACCCCTCCACTTT
TRBJ2-5	TRBD2	TRBV15	NA	CATSRGGGYQETQYF	TGTGCCACCAGCAGAGGCGGGGGGTACCAAGAGACCCAGTACTTC
TRBJ1-4	NA	TRBV6-6	NA	CASSYSGGAGEKLFF	TGTGCCAGCAGTTACTCGGGAGGGGCCGGTGAAAAACTGTTTTTT
TRBJ2-2	NA	TRBV7-7	NA	CASGNGNSGELFF	TGTGCTAGCGGCAACGGGAATTCCGGGGAGCTGTTTTTT
TRBJ1-5	TRBD1	TRBV5-1	NA	CASSRGGGVDQPQHF	TGCGCCAGCAGCCGAGGAGGGGGCGTAGATCAGCCCCAGCATTTT
TRBJ2-1	TRBD1	TRBV18	NA	CASSSGTGLNEQFF	TGTGCCAGCTCATCCGGGACAGGGCTCAATGAGCAGTTCTTC
TRBJ1-1	NA	TRBV19	NA	CASSPQGISTEAFF	TGTGCCAGTAGTCCCCAGGGTATAAGCACTGAAGCTTTCTTT
TRBJ1-4	NA	TRBV6-6	NA	CASSPRGGSEKLFF	TGTGCCAGCAGCCCCAGGGGAGGGAGTGAAAAACTGTTTTTT
TRBJ2-1	NA	TRBV4-2	NA	CASSQESRVRYEQFF	TGTGCCAGCAGCCAAGAGAGCAGGGTGCGGTATGAGCAGTTCTTC
TRBJ2-7	TRBD2	TRBV2	NA	CAGGLAGPEQYF	TGTGCCGGGGGACTAGCGGGACCCGAGCAGTACTTC
TRBJ1-5	TRBD1	TRBV2	NA	CASSEGQGGQPQHF	TGTGCCAGCAGTGAAGGGCAGGGGGGTCAGCCCCAGCATTTT
TRBJ2-3	NA	TRBV7-2	NA	CASSTSQGADTQYF	TGTGCCAGCAGCACTTCCCAGGGCGCAGATACGCAGTATTTT
TRBJ1-2	NA	TRBV7-9	few	CASSLGTNYGYTF	TGTGCCAGCAGCCTGGGGACTAACTATGGCTACACCTTC
TRBJ2-4	NA	TRBV2	few	CASTVTTGEANIQYF	TGTGCCAGCACGGTGACCACAGGGGAGGCAAACATTCAGTACTTC
TRBJ1-5	NA	TRBV10-2	NA	CASSGEISNQPQHF	TGCGCCAGCAGTGGGGAGATCAGCAATCAGCCCCAGCATTTT
TRBJ1-5	TRBD1	TRBV25-1	NA	CATRGQGDNQPQHF	TGTGCCACCAGAGGGCAGGGGGACAATCAGCCCCAGCATTTT
TRBJ1-4	NA	TRBV4-3	few	CASSQDLGQFNEKLFF	TGCGCCAGCAGCCAAGATTTAGGCCAGTTTAATGAAAAACTGTTTTTT
TRBJ2-7	TRBD2	TRBV18	NA	CASSPSWGGEQYF	TGTGCCAGCTCACCATCGTGGGGGGGCGAGCAGTACTTC
TRBJ2-3	TRBD2	TRBV5-1	NA	CASSLRTSGIDTQYF	TGCGCCAGCAGCTTACGGACTAGCGGGATAGATACGCAGTATTTT
TRBJ1-6	NA	TRBV30	NA	CACRPYRFNSPLHF	TGTGCCTGCCGGCCATACCGGTTTAATTCACCCCTCCACTTT
TRBJ1-1	NA	TRBV29-1	NA	CSVEGSVPEAFF	TGCAGCGTTGAAGGGTCAGTTCCTGAAGCTTTCTTT
TRBJ2-3	TRBD2	TRBV5-1	many	CASSLGLEYHTDTQYF	TGCGCCAGCAGCTTAGGACTAGAATATCATACAGATACGCAGTATTTT
TRBJ1-1	NA	TRBV27	once	CASSFQRNTEAFF	TGTGCCAGCAGTTTTCAGAGAAACACTGAAGCTTTCTTT
TRBJ2-7	NA	TRBV18	NA	CATRGSSSYEQYF	TGTGCCACAAGGGGGAGTTCCTCCTACGAGCAGTACTTC
TRBJ1-2	TRBD1	TRBV19	many	CASSVDRAAGGYTF	TGTGCCAGTAGTGTCGACAGGGCGGCGGGCGGCTACACCTTC
TRBJ1-2	TRBD1	TRBV19	many	CASSRDSLGNYGYTF	TGTGCCAGTAGTAGGGACAGTCTTGGAAACTATGGCTACACCTTC
TRBJ1-2	TRBD1	TRBV5-1	NA	CASSLVQGENYGYTF	TGCGCCAGCAGCTTGGTACAGGGGGAGAACTATGGCTACACCTTC
TRBJ2-5	TRBD2	TRBV2	NA	CARDGLAGSRTQYF	TGTGCCAGAGATGGACTAGCGGGTTCAAGGACCCAGTACTTC